Detailed here is one T cell receptor (beta chain). Its antigen is undetermined. TCRdb processed the 5' RACE reads anew with MiXCR; each CDR3 protein has one entry. There are tens of thousands of distinct CDR3 sequences in the sample; more than 15% occur only once, and approximately 5.6% lies in the top ten. These data are taken from a study of spatial heterogeneity in lung cancer. Study context: The average appearance count of each unique TCR and UMI combination in raw reads was more than nine.

Findings of the study overall: Ubiquitous expanded tumor TCRs were observed in blood more at resection than follow-up.

This sample's time point: sample taken at primary tumor resection. Tumor, nontumor lung or frozen PBMC supplied whole RNA that was sequenced unsorted. The cohort: some 73 early-stage, untreated non-small cell lung cancer patients. Per the germline V gene, CDR1 is DFQATT and CDR2 is SNEGSKA (reference sequence). V dropped 6 bases and J dropped 4; count of bases not matched to a gene: 10. The CDR3 spans 15 residues. This specimen was PBMCs, taken at surgery. The chain couples TRBV20-1 to TRBJ2-7, with 12 bases identical to TRBD2. This receptor was identified in a male donor with early-stage non-small cell lung cancer. Here the CDR3 reads CSAPVVTSGSYEQYF. In DNA, the CDR3 is TGCAGTGCCCCGGTAGTGACTAGCGGGAGTTACGAGCAGTACTTC.